This T cell receptor (beta chain) comes out of a study of blood T cell repertoires in COVID-19. Germline V gene sequence: CDR1 MNHNY, CDR2 SVGAGI (reference sequence). The V and J ends lost 5 bases and 2 bases, in that order; junction bases with no gene match: 4. The CDR3 is 14 amino acids. Profiling relied on immunoSEQ multiplex PCR, and the TCRdb table lists in-frame clones only, not all of them. Among about 670,000 clones listed, 90% were seen once. The chain employs TRBV6-6 and TRBJ1-2, with TRBD1 identical over 8 bases. Sequencing used peripheral blood. The receptor was isolated from a woman aged 18-35 years with acute or convalescent COVID-19. The CDR3 reads CASSGRDRNYGYTF. CDR3 coding DNA: TGTGCCAGCAGTGGCCGGGACAGGAACTATGGCTACACCTTC.